The 25 T cell receptor beta chains in this list originate from one sample, sequenced in a study of blood T cells in healthy people across ages. PCR was performed a second time for about 7 to 11 cycles using a sample-barcoded 5' primer and a J-beta primer mix. In TCRdb, the 5' RACE reads were re-called with MiXCR into one record per CDR3 protein. The sample consists of 700,000 to 850,000 distinct CDR3 sequences, about 53% of them appearing once. The sequenced material came from blood. The receptor source for this set is an elderly man in good health.

The genes are TRBV24-1 and TRBJ2-1; 11 positions agree with TRBD1. Germline-derived CDR1 and CDR2 are KGHDR and SFDVKD. The CDR3 length is 15 residues. V gave up 3 bases and J gave up 11 bases; unmatched junction bases: 8. Here the CDR3 DNA reads TGTGCCACCAGTGATAACGGACAGGGGGCCAAAAAGCAGTTCTTC. It specifies CATSDNGQGAKKQFF.

This chain connects TRBV2 to TRBJ2-5, with 9 bases lining up with TRBD2. Germline CDR1 and CDR2: SNHLY and FYNNEI. CDR3 size: 16 residues. The ends lost 0 bases at V and 2 bases at J; junction bases unmatched: 4. CDR3 DNA: TGTGCCAGCAGTGAAGCGCGACTAGCGGAACAAGAGACCCAGTACTTC. Its translation: CASSEARLAEQETQYF. Using reference TRBV2 and TRBJ2-5 for the parts outside the CDR3, the full variable domain is EPEVTQTPSHQVTQMGQEVILRCVPISNHLYFYWYRQILGQKVEFLVSFYNNEISEKSEIFDDQFSVERPDGSNFTLKIRSTKLEDSAMYFCASSEARLAEQETQYFGPGTRLLVL.

The chain uses TRBV29-1 and TRBJ1-2; D gene uncertain. V shed 2 bases and J shed 12 bases, with 10 bases lying between them. Germline values: CDR1 SQVTM, CDR2 ANQGSEA. The CDR3 totals 10 residues. The CDR3 coding sequence is TGCAGCGTTGAATCGTTCGCCCACACCTTC. Translated, it gives CSVESFAHTF.

The chain employs TRBV11-2 and TRBJ2-3; weak D call: TRBD2 (5 bases). The germline V and J ends were trimmed by 4 bases and 6 bases, with 14 bases remaining between them. Germline CDR1 and CDR2: SGHAT and FQNNGV. The CDR3 loop spans 14 amino acids. The CDR3 loop is CASSSGLPLDTQYF. CDR3 sequence (DNA): TGTGCCAGCAGCTCAGGACTTCCTTTGGATACGCAGTATTTT.

This clonotype was picked up a small number of times. The chain combines TRBV6-6 with TRBJ2-7; a possible D gene is TRBD1 (5 bases). CDR1 is MNHNY, CDR2 SVGAGI, per germline (reference sequence). Trimming removed 6 bases at V and 2 bases at J, with 11 bases between. The CDR3 loop spans 13 amino acids. The CDR3 is CASREKGPYEQYF. In DNA form, the CDR3 reads TGTGCCAGCAGAGAAAAGGGGCCCTACGAGCAGTACTTC.

This clonotype was recorded a few times. The V call is TRBV3-1, the J call TRBJ2-5; 13 nucleotides align to TRBD2. The last part of the DNA fits TRBJ2-7 better; the J call may be wrong. The CDR3 length is 16 residues. The V gene's germline CDR1 is LGHDT and CDR2 YNNKEL (reference sequence). In DNA form, the CDR3 reads TGTGCCAGCAGCCAAGGGACTAGCGGGAGTATATACGAGCAGTACTTC. This gives the protein CASSQGTSGSIYEQYF.

A few counts support this clonotype. The chain combines TRBV2 with TRBJ1-2; D is unclear. The CDR3 spans 13 residues. Germline V gene data show CDR1 as SNHLY and CDR2 as FYNNEI. V lost 3 bases and J 4 bases, leaving 9 bases between the germline ends. The CDR3 DNA reads TGTGCCAGCAGTGACGGCAGGATCTATGGCTACACCTTC. It specifies CASSDGRIYGYTF.

The chain joins TRBV20-1 to TRBJ1-2, with D perhaps TRBD1 (6 bases). The CDR3 is 12 residues long. Germline CDR1 and CDR2: DFQATT and SNEGSKA (reference sequence). V gave up 4 bases and J gave up 4 bases, with 10 bases separating them. In DNA form, the CDR3 reads TGCAGTGCTAAAGGACAGCCCTATGGCTACACCTTC. Its protein product is CSAKGQPYGYTF.

The chain is built from TRBV5-6 and TRBJ2-7; 11 positions agree with TRBD1. The trim removed 4 bases at V and 7 bases at J, leaving 10 bases unmatched. Looked up from germline, CDR1 is SGHDT and CDR2 is YYEEEE. The CDR3 spans 15 residues. CDR3 sequence: CASSRPGTGGREQYF. The DNA of the CDR3 is TGTGCCAGCAGCCGCCCCGGGACAGGGGGAAGGGAGCAGTACTTC.

About this clonotype: This may be a read error, as it is one base from a much larger clone. The chain has TRBV25-1 and TRBJ2-6; 7 bases are shared with TRBD1. This CDR3 contains 19 residues. Per germline, CDR1 MGHDK and CDR2 SYGVNS. CDR3 sequence reads: CASSGETGRVRSGANVRTF. CDR3 nucleotides: TGTGCCAGCAGTGGGGAGACAGGGCGAGTCAGGTCTGGGGCCAACGTCCGGACTTTC.

J is TRBJ1-6 and V is TRBV5-1; D may be TRBD1 (6 bases). CDR3 length: 15 amino acids. Between the trimmed V and J ends, which lost 4 bases and 5 bases, there was a span of 13 bases. CDR1 and CDR2 (germline): SGHRS, YFSETQ. CDR3 nucleotide sequence: TGCGCCAGCAGCCCTTCGGGACAAGATAATTCACCCCTCCACTTT. It specifies CASSPSGQDNSPLHF.

The rearrangement uses TRBV12-3 or TRBV12-4 and TRBJ1-2; D unresolved. V was shortened by 6 bases and J by 3 bases, with 11 bases between the two germline ends. CDR3 length: 13 amino acids. Here the CDR3 DNA reads TGTGCCAGCAGCAGGCAGTCCGACTATGGCTACACCTTC. It yields the protein CASSRQSDYGYTF.

This chain uses TRBV6-5 with TRBJ2-5, with TRBD2 as a possible D gene (5 bases). The V gene's germline CDR1 is MNHEY and CDR2 SVGAGI. The CDR3 has 14 amino acids. Between the trimmed V and J ends, which lost 5 bases and 5 bases, there was a span of 15 bases. CDR3 nucleotides: TGTGCCAGCAGTGGCGGAGGAGCCCGGGAGACCCAGTACTTC. Encoded protein: CASSGGGARETQYF.

The chain has TRBV10-2 and TRBJ1-2; unclear D gene. The CDR3 extends over 12 amino acids. Germline values: CDR1 WSHSY, CDR2 SAAADI. Trimming pared 4 bases from V and 8 bases from J, leaving 11 bases between. CDR3 protein: CASSVEATGYTF. CDR3 nucleotides: TGCGCCAGCAGTGTCGAGGCGACGGGCTACACCTTC.

The gene calls are TRBV12-3 or TRBV12-4 and TRBJ1-6, with 8 positions matching TRBD1. V shed 5 bases, J shed 7 bases, and the junction held 4 bases outside the gene matches. The CDR3 spans 14 residues. The CDR3 nucleotides read TGTGCCAGCAGTGGGGACAGGACCAATTCACCCCTCCACTTT. It encodes CASSGDRTNSPLHF.

This clonotype came up once. Being one base from a much bigger clone, this may be a read error. The chain employs TRBV25-1 and TRBJ2-3, with D tentatively TRBD1 or TRBD2 (5 bases each). The CDR3 is 14 residues long. The V gene's germline CDR1 is MGHDK and CDR2 SYGVNS. CDR3 amino acids: CAGSDGTRYRYAYF. In DNA form, the CDR3 reads TGTGCCGGCAGTGACGGGACGAGGTACAGATACGCGTATTTT.

This chain connects TRBV24-1 to TRBJ2-1, with D possibly being TRBD1 or TRBD2 (6 bases each). The CDR3 has 15 amino acids. Germline CDR1 and CDR2: KGHDR and SFDVKD. V dropped 12 bases and J dropped 6 bases, with 23 bases sitting between them. CDR3 in amino acids: CAVARGGPVTNEQFF. The CDR3 coding sequence is TGTGCCGTCGCAAGAGGGGGGCCGGTGACCAATGAGCAGTTCTTC.

Concerning this clonotype itself: At one of its ends the junction is not consistent with the germline gene, which may arise from a read error. The CDR3 DNA follows: TGTGCCAGCAGTAAGTCGACAGGGACCTCCTACGAGCGGTACTTC. This encodes CASSKSTGTSYERYF. This chain uses TRBV6-4 with TRBJ2-7, with 7 bases that match TRBD1. Germline V gene lookup returns CDR1 MRHNA and CDR2 SNTAGT. The CDR3 is 15 amino acids.

The rearrangement uses TRBV5-1 and TRBJ2-4; 8 bases align to TRBD2. J lost 7 bases, V lost 0 bases, and 12 bases had no gene match. Looked up from germline, CDR1 is SGHRS and CDR2 is YFSETQ. This CDR3 region has 17 residues. The CDR3 spells CASSLAPGREDRNIQYF. The CDR3 DNA reads as TGCGCCAGCAGCTTGGCCCCGGGGCGGGAGGATCGGAACATTCAGTACTTC.

This clonotype was seen more than once but under ten times. This chain connects TRBV12-3 or TRBV12-4 to TRBJ1-1; no clear D. Trimming took off 6 bases at V and 0 bases at J, with 8 bases between the two ends. The CDR3 loop spans 13 amino acids. CDR3 in DNA: TGTGCCAGCAGCCCTAGCCTGAACACTGAAGCTTTCTTT. This codes for CASSPSLNTEAFF.

The chain is built from TRBV6-2 or TRBV6-3 and TRBJ1-2, with D hard to call. The CDR3 runs 10 residues. The V end was cut by 6 bases, the J end by 7 bases, with 6 bases between. Germline V CDR1 and CDR2: MNHEY, SVGEGT. CDR3 nucleotide sequence: TGTGCCAGCAGGTCAGTTGGCTACACCTTC. Protein product: CASRSVGYTF.

The chain couples TRBV18 to TRBJ2-7; no clear D. Germline V CDR1 and CDR2: KGHSH, LQKENI. There are 15 residues in the CDR3. The V and J ends lost 1 base and 0 bases respectively, with 10 bases between them. Here the CDR3 reads CASSPQRKPSYEQYF. The DNA of the CDR3 is TGTGCCAGCTCACCACAACGGAAGCCCTCCTACGAGCAGTACTTC.

V usage is TRBV5-1 and J usage is TRBJ2-1; possibly TRBD2 for D (6 bases). Trimming took 1 base from V and 6 from J, leaving 17 bases between them. CDR3 length: 16 amino acids. Germline V gene data show CDR1 as SGHRS and CDR2 as YFSETQ. The CDR3 nucleotides are TGCGCCAGCAGCTTGCTCGGGAGCGGCCGTGCCAATGAGCAGTTCTTC. As protein: CASSLLGSGRANEQFF.

The chain is built from TRBV12-3 or TRBV12-4 and TRBJ2-5, with D perhaps being TRBD1 or TRBD2 (5 bases each). The CDR3 length is 11 residues. V lost 8 bases and J lost 13, with 17 bases in between. The CDR3 coding sequence is TGTGCCAGCGGGATTGGGACCACGCCGTACTTC. It is translated as CASGIGTTPYF.

The genes are TRBV10-3 and TRBJ2-5; TRBD1 might be the D (5 bases). In germline, CDR1 is ENHRY, CDR2 SYGVKD. Trimming pared 2 bases from V and 4 bases from J, leaving 8 bases between. This CDR3 comprises 13 residues. CDR3: CAISEVRAETQYF. As DNA, the CDR3 is TGTGCCATCAGTGAGGTCAGGGCAGAGACCCAGTACTTC.